The rows below give T cell receptor beta chains drawn from one sample of a study of spatial heterogeneity in lung cancer. Using its own MiXCR run on the 5' RACE reads, TCRdb lists one record per CDR3 protein. Seen here are 20,000 or so distinct CDR3 sequences, about 9% observed once, and the top ten hold less than 40%. This sample comprised PBMCs, obtained at follow-up. These receptors were collected from a female donor with early-stage non-small cell lung cancer. CDR3s include the opening cysteine and the closing phenylalanine or tryptophan. The D gene is left open where the match is weak. Clone size is shown for a subset of rows, as once, few, many or a class of expanded clone.

many TRBJ2-2 NA TRBV19 17 CASSMGLRGLNTGELFF TGTGCCAGTAGTATGGGACTTCGGGGATTGAACACCGGGGAGCTGTTTTTT
few TRBJ2-1 NA TRBV29-1 12 CSVGGSYNEQFF TGCAGCGTTGGCGGGTCCTACAATGAGCAGTTCTTC
many TRBJ1-3 NA TRBV7-9 14 CASSPMAGGNTIYF TGTGCCAGCAGTCCTATGGCAGGTGGAAACACCATATATTTT
many TRBJ2-1 TRBD2 TRBV6-5 16 CASRSGLAAYYNEQFF TGTGCCAGCAGATCCGGTCTAGCGGCATACTACAATGAGCAGTTCTTC
many TRBJ2-1 NA TRBV12-3/TRBV12-4 15 CASSFRTSSYNEQFF TGTGCCAGCAGTTTCCGTACGAGCTCCTACAATGAGCAGTTCTTC
many TRBJ2-1 NA TRBV7-2 12 CASSLGVNEQFF TGTGCCAGCAGCTTAGGGGTCAATGAGCAGTTCTTC
many TRBJ2-2 NA TRBV18 19 CASSPRRLLSVANTGELFF TGTGCCAGCTCACCTCGACGCCTTCTTAGCGTCGCGAACACCGGGGAGCTGTTTTTT
many TRBJ1-2 NA TRBV20-1 13 CSETTGTHYGYTF TGCAGCGAAACGACGGGGACCCACTATGGCTACACCTTC
many TRBJ1-1 NA TRBV12-3/TRBV12-4 14 CASSKQVMNTEAFF TGTGCCAGCAGTAAACAGGTCATGAACACTGAAGCTTTCTTT
many TRBJ2-6 NA TRBV7-2 16 CASSLRGEAGANVLTF TGTGCCAGCAGCTTGAGGGGGGAGGCTGGGGCCAACGTCCTGACTTTC
many TRBJ2-1 NA TRBV20-1 15 CSASSPAMGDNEQFF TGCAGTGCTAGCAGCCCTGCAATGGGGGATAATGAGCAGTTCTTC
NA TRBJ2-4 NA TRBV7-2 17 CASSYQAGASTKNIQYF TGTGCCAGCAGCTACCAAGCAGGGGCGTCCACCAAAAACATTCAGTACTTC
many TRBJ1-6 NA TRBV3-1 15 CASSPFHPGNSPLHF TGTGCCAGCAGCCCATTTCATCCAGGAAATTCACCCCTCCACTTT
many TRBJ2-1 TRBD2 TRBV6-5 16 CATTFSGLAVYNEQFF TGTGCCACCACATTCTCCGGACTAGCCGTATACAATGAGCAGTTCTTC
many TRBJ2-1 TRBD2 TRBV27 16 CASSTRTSGRSLEQFF TGTGCCAGCAGTACTCGGACTAGCGGGAGGTCCTTGGAGCAGTTCTTC
many TRBJ1-1 TRBD1 TRBV5-1 15 CASSFGQGRTTEAFF TGCGCCAGCAGCTTTGGACAGGGGCGAACCACTGAAGCTTTCTTT
NA TRBJ2-4 NA TRBV7-3 17 CASSKRWREVAKNIQYF TGTGCCAGCAGCAAAAGGTGGAGGGAAGTCGCCAAAAACATTCAGTACTTC
NA TRBJ1-5 TRBD1 TRBV5-1 15 CASSWGQGSNQPQHF TGCGCCAGCAGCTGGGGACAGGGGTCAAATCAGCCCCAGCATTTT
NA TRBJ2-5 TRBD2 TRBV18 15 CASSLTSGSQETQYF TGTGCCAGCTCACTTACTAGCGGGAGCCAAGAGACCCAGTACTTC
NA TRBJ2-1 TRBD1 TRBV7-2 14 CASSLGTGFWVLFF TGTGCCAGCAGCTTAGGGACAGGGTTCTGGGTACTGTTCTTC
many TRBJ2-3 NA TRBV4-1 16 CASSQELGLSTDTQYF TGCGCCAGCAGCCAAGAGCTGGGACTGAGCACAGATACGCAGTATTTT
many TRBJ1-5 NA TRBV24-1 13 CATSERADQPQHF TGTGCCACCAGTGAAAGGGCCGATCAGCCCCAGCATTTT
many TRBJ2-7 NA TRBV28 13 CASSLGLSYEQYF TGTGCCAGCAGTTTAGGACTTTCCTACGAGCAGTACTTC
NA TRBJ1-5 NA TRBV20-1 13 CSASKQGGQPQHF TGCAGTGCTAGTAAACAGGGAGGACAGCCCCAGCATTTT
many TRBJ1-1 NA TRBV13 13 CASSLRGWTEAFF TGTGCCAGCAGCCTCCGCGGGTGGACTGAAGCTTTCTTT
many TRBJ2-6 NA TRBV5-1 15 CASRGENSGANVLTF TGCGCCAGCAGGGGGGAAAACTCTGGGGCCAACGTCCTGACTTTC
many TRBJ2-3 NA TRBV7-9 11 CASSSPSGQYF TGTGCCAGCAGCTCCCCGTCGGGGCAGTATTTT
many TRBJ2-6 NA TRBV5-1 15 CASSLGASRANVLTF TGCGCCAGCAGCTTGGGAGCCTCACGGGCCAACGTCCTGACTTTC
NA TRBJ2-3 TRBD2 TRBV5-1 13 CASSLGGLTPQYF TGCGCCAGCAGCTTGGGGGGACTAACCCCCCAGTATTTT
many TRBJ2-7 NA TRBV12-3/TRBV12-4 14 CASTQPEVSYEQYF TGTGCCAGCACTCAGCCGGAGGTCTCCTACGAGCAGTACTTC
many TRBJ1-3 NA TRBV7-2 15 CASSQGTSSGNTIYF TGTGCCAGCAGCCAGGGTACCTCCTCTGGAAACACCATATATTTT
many TRBJ2-1 NA TRBV7-2 12 CASSLRDNEQFF TGTGCCAGCAGCTTAAGAGACAATGAGCAGTTCTTC
NA TRBJ2-3 NA TRBV11-2 14 CASSARLSADTQYF TGTGCCAGCAGCGCCCGGCTGTCGGCAGATACGCAGTATTTT
many TRBJ1-5 NA TRBV2 13 CAGAVGEAQPQHF TGTGCCGGGGCCGTGGGGGAAGCTCAGCCCCAGCATTTT
NA TRBJ2-7 TRBD1 TRBV30 12 CAWSRTGNEQYF TGTGCCTGGAGTCGGACAGGGAACGAGCAGTACTTC
NA TRBJ2-3 NA TRBV6-5 15 CASRSPGLRQGTQYF TGTGCCAGCAGGTCACCGGGACTCCGGCAGGGTACGCAGTATTTT
NA TRBJ2-7 NA TRBV6-5 13 CASSLEGATEQYF TGTGCCAGCAGTTTGGAGGGGGCCACCGAGCAGTACTTC
few TRBJ1-2 NA TRBV5-1 14 CASSFWDGKDGYTF TGCGCCAGCAGCTTCTGGGACGGAAAGGATGGCTACACCTTC
many TRBJ1-6 NA TRBV20-1 15 CSAREGGQGTSPLHF TGCAGTGCTAGAGAGGGTGGGCAGGGTACCTCACCCCTCCACTTT
few TRBJ2-3 TRBD2 TRBV2 15 CASSDLAGGTDTQYF TGTGCCAGCAGTGATCTAGCGGGGGGCACAGATACGCAGTATTTT
NA TRBJ2-5 TRBD2 TRBV7-8 16 CASDGRLRGGQETQYF TGTGCCAGCGACGGGAGGCTCCGGGGGGGCCAAGAGACCCAGTACTTC
many TRBJ2-6 NA TRBV2 15 CASSEGGSGANVLTF TGTGCCAGCAGTGAAGGGGGCTCTGGGGCCAACGTCCTGACTTTC
many TRBJ1-4 NA TRBV11-2 14 CASSLDRGREKLFF TGTGCCAGCAGCTTAGACAGGGGCCGAGAAAAACTGTTTTTT
few TRBJ2-2 NA TRBV7-2 15 CASSRDRSNTGELFF TGTGCCAGCAGCCGAGACAGGTCGAACACCGGGGAGCTGTTTTTT
many TRBJ2-1 NA TRBV10-3 12 CAARQGGGEQFF TGTGCCGCCCGACAGGGAGGGGGTGAGCAGTTCTTC
many TRBJ1-2 NA TRBV7-2 13 CASSLASQDGYTF TGTGCCAGCAGCTTAGCCTCCCAGGATGGCTACACCTTC
many TRBJ2-7 NA TRBV4-2 16 CASSQVGTQLSYEQYF TGTGCCAGCAGCCAAGTCGGGACACAGTTATCCTACGAGCAGTACTTC
many TRBJ2-5 NA TRBV5-6 14 CASSPGPFQETQYF TGTGCCAGCAGCCCGGGACCGTTCCAAGAGACCCAGTACTTC
many TRBJ1-1 NA TRBV30 14 CAWSSAGGRTEAFF TGTGCCTGGAGTTCGGCGGGAGGGAGGACTGAAGCTTTCTTT
many TRBJ2-1 NA TRBV28 13 CASSSDPLNEQFF TGTGCCAGCAGTTCTGACCCACTTAATGAGCAGTTCTTC
many TRBJ2-3 TRBD1 TRBV12-3/TRBV12-4 17 CASSWATGGPSTDTQYF TGTGCCAGCAGTTGGGCCACAGGGGGACCTAGCACAGATACGCAGTATTTT
many TRBJ2-7 NA TRBV7-2 12 CASRDIFYEQYF TGTGCCAGTAGGGACATATTCTACGAGCAGTACTTC
many TRBJ1-5 NA TRBV7-2 15 CASSPGQYSNQPQHF TGTGCCAGCAGCCCCGGACAGTATAGCAATCAGCCCCAGCATTTT
few TRBJ2-2 TRBD1 TRBV4-3 16 CASSQRQGWKTGELFF TGCGCCAGCAGCCAACGACAGGGGTGGAAGACCGGGGAGCTGTTTTTT
once TRBJ2-5 NA TRBV5-1 15 CASSTEGLPQETQYF TGCGCCAGCAGCACCGAGGGACTGCCACAAGAGACCCAGTACTTC
many TRBJ2-7 TRBD1 TRBV29-1 15 CSVEVGPGGTYEQYF TGCAGCGTTGAAGTGGGGCCAGGGGGTACCTACGAGCAGTACTTC